This TCR beta chain was sequenced for a study of T cells in Graves' hyperthyroidism and ophthalmopathy. As for this clonotype: A read error may be the cause here, since a much bigger clone is one base away.

The CDR3 is made up of 15 amino acids. CDR1 is MNHNS and CDR2 is SASEGT in the germline V gene. The TCR beta CDR3 regions underwent amplification using RNA transcripts as the source. HTBI primers were employed in a first-round RT-PCR of the TCR CDR3. Using its own MiXCR run on the multiplex PCR reads, TCRdb lists one record per CDR3 protein. Of approximately 560,000 distinct CDR3 sequences in the sample, 15% to 19% were seen once. The sequence came from a woman under 40 with Graves' hyperthyroidism. What was sequenced was blood. This chain uses TRBV6-1 with TRBJ2-5, with D possibly TRBD2 on 5 matching bases. CDR3 loop: CTSSPIMGSQETQYF. The DNA for the CDR3 is TGTACCAGCAGCCCCATCATGGGGAGCCAAGAGACCCAGTACTTC.